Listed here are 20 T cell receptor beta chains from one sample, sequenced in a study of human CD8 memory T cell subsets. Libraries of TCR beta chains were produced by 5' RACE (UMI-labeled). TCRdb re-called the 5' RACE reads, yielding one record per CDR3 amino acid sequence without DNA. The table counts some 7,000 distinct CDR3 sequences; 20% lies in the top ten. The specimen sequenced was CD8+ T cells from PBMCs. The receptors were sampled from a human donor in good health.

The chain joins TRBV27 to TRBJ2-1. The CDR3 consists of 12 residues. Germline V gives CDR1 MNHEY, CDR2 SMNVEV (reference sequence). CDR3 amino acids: CASSQSYNEQFF.

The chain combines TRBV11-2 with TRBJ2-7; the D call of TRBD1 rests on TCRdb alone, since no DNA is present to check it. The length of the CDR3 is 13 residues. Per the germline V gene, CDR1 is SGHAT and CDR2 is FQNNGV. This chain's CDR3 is CASSLGTAYEQYF.

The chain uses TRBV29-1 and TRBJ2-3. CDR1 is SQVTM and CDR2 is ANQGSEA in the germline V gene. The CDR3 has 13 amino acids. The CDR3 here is CSVTPPSTDTQYF.

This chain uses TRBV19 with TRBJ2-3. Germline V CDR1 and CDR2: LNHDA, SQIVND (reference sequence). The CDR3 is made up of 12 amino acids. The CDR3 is CASSIGWDTQYF.

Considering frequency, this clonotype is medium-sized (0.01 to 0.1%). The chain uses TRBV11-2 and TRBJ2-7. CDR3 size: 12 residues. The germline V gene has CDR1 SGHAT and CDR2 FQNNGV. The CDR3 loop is CASSNQASEQYF.

CDR3 residues: CATHDLGRNTGELFF. This chain joins TRBV12-3 or TRBV12-4 and TRBJ2-2. CDR3 length: 15 amino acids.

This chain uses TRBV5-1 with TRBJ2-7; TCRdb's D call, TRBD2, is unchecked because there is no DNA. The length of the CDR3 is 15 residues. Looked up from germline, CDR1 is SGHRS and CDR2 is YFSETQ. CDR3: CASSFPLAGIYEQYF. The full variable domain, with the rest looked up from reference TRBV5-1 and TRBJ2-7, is KAGVTQTPRYLIKTRGQQVTLSCSPISGHRSVSWYQQTPGQGLQFLFEYFSETQRNKGNFPGRFSGRQFSNSRSEMNVSTLELGDSALYLCASSFPLAGIYEQYFGPGTRLTVT.

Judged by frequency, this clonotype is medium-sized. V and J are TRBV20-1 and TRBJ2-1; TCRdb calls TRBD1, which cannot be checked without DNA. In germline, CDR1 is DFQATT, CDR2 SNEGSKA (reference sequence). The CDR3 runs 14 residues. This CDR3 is CSAKEGEDYNEQFF.

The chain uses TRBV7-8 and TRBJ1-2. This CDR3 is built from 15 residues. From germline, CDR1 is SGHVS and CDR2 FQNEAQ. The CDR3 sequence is CASSLEGGHYYGYTF.

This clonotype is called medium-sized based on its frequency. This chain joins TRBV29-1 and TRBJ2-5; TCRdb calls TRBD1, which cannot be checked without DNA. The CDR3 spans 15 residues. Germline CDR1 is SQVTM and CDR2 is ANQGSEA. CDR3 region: CSVPAGAGPQETQYF. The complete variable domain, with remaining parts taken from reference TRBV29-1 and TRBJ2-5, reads SAVISQKPSRDICQRGTSLTIQCQVDSQVTMMFWYRQQPGQSLTLIATANQGSEATYESGFVIDKFPISRPNLTFSTLTVSNMSPEDSSIYLCSVPAGAGPQETQYFGPGTRLLVL.

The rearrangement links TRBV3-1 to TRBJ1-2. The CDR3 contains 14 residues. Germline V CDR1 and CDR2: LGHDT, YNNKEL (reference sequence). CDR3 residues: CASTNLQGPYGYTF.

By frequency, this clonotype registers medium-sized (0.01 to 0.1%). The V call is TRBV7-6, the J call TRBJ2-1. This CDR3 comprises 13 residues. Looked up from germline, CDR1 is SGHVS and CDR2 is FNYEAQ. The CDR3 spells CASSLGPNYEQFF. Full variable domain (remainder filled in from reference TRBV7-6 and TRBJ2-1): GAGVSQSPRYKVTKRGQDVALRCDPISGHVSLYWYRQALGQGPEFLTYFNYEAQQDKSGLPNDRFSAERPEGSISTLTIQRTEQRDSAMYRCASSLGPNYEQFFGPGTRLTVL.

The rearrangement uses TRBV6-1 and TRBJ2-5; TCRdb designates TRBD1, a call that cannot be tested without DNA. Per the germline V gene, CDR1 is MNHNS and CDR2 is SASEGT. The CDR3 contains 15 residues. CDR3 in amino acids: CASRRHDSPSETQYF.

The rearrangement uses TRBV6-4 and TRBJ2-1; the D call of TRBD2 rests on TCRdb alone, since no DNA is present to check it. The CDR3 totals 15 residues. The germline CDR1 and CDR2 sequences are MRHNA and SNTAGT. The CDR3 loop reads CASSSGMASYNEQFF.

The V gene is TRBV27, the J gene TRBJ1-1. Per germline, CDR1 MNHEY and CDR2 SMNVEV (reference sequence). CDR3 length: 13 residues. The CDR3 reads CASSYGVNTEAFF.

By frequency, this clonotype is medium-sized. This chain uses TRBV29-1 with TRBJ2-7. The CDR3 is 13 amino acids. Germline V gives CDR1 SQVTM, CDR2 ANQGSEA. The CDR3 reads CSVESKINYEQYF.

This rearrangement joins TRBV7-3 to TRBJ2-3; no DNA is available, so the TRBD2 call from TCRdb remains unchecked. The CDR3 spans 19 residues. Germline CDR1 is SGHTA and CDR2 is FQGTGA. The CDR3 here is CASSQTGPGLAGGTDTQYF.

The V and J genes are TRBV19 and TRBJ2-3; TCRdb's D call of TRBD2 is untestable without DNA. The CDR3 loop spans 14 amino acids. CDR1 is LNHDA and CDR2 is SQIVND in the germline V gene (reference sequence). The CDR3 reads CASSRLAGSDTQYF.

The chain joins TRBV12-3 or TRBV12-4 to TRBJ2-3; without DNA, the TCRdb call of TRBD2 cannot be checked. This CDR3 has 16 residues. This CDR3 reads CASSLSFSGATDTQYF.

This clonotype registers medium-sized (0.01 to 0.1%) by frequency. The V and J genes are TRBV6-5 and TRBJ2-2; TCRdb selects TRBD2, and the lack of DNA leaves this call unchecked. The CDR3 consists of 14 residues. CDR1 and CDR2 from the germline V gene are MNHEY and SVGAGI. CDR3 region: CASNLAGGSGELFF.